A selection of T cell receptor beta chains follows, all from one sample in a study of blood T cells in healthy people across ages. A single record per CDR3 protein comes from TCRdb applying MiXCR to the 5' RACE reads. The repertoire holds more than 900,000 distinct CDR3 sequences, with approximately 32% as singletons. The same data also contributed to another study, on T cells of mothers and their children.

The specimen was blood. The receptors originated from a woman between 35 and 50 years old in good health. The CDR3 runs from the conserved cysteine through the conserved F or W. Clone size, where shown, is once, few, many, or a class for clones that have expanded.

>TRBV5-1|TRBJ2-7|many
CASSEQGAGPSEQYF
>TRBV10-2|TRBJ1-5|.
CASSESGQTYQPQHF
>TRBV7-9|TRBJ2-5|many
CASSLSRLGAETQYF
>TRBV19|TRBJ2-1|.
CASSDSGGRETQFF
>TRBV6-5|TRBJ1-5|few
CASSALGTGNQPQHF
>TRBV27|TRBJ1-1|.
CASSIFLGTEAFF
>TRBV6-2/TRBV6-3|TRBJ2-1|.
CASRTSGGPVNEQFF
>TRBV10-3|TRBJ2-5|many
CAITGNRQETQYF
>TRBV20-1|TRBJ2-3|.
CSARWGVGGFLAGVPTGTQYF
>TRBV7-2|.|few
CASSLRPGGIYEQYF
>TRBV7-3|TRBJ1-4|few
CASSISGGTNEKLFF
>TRBV14|TRBJ1-1|many
CASSQAGGWTEAFF
>TRBV27|TRBJ2-6|many
CASSLLVSSGANVLTF
>TRBV28|TRBJ2-5|many
CASSFPRGETQYF
>TRBV28|TRBJ1-1|.
CASSLTGQKNTEAFF
>TRBV14|TRBJ2-3|.
CASSQLAGQYTDTQYF
>TRBV7-8|TRBJ2-3|.
CASSLRDPGGVGADTQYF
>TRBV10-3|TRBJ2-5|.
CAISPRLAKETQYF
>TRBV9|TRBJ2-3|.
CASSVSGGASADTQYF
>TRBV20-1|TRBJ2-5|many
CSASFGFGEFETQYF
>TRBV29-1|TRBJ2-5|.
CSVAPAAGGLQETQYF
>TRBV4-2|TRBJ2-7|many
CASSQDMRFYEQYF
>TRBV7-2|TRBJ2-3|many
CASSLGALLAGGQDTQYF
>TRBV6-5|TRBJ2-1|few
CASSYGTGGPAGYNEQFF
>TRBV28|TRBJ2-1|.
CAWSLGDEQFF
>TRBV12-3/TRBV12-4|TRBJ1-1|few
CASRLDRGNTEAFF
>TRBV7-2|TRBJ1-5|.
CASSLGGIGNQPQHF
>TRBV6-6|TRBJ2-1|.
CASSYGTGSYEQFF
>TRBV20-1|TRBJ2-5|.
CSARLALQEAQYF
>TRBV2|TRBJ1-1|.
CASSEPPGGLTEAFF
>TRBV27|TRBJ2-7|.
CASSLQNPQGRVYEQYF
>TRBV19|TRBJ2-1|few
CATIGTSGDNEQFF
>TRBV7-2|TRBJ1-1|few
CASSFWTGYNTEAFF
>TRBV28|TRBJ1-2|.
CASSPPRGGAGGYTF
>TRBV7-9|TRBJ2-7|.
CASSLGGALSDEQYF
>TRBV12-3/TRBV12-4|TRBJ2-5|many
CASSFGSGETQYF
>TRBV20-1|TRBJ1-2|many
CSARIRGFYGYTF
>TRBV6-2/TRBV6-3|TRBJ1-2|few
CASRMSRGDYGYTF
>TRBV3-1|TRBJ1-2|.
CASSQDVGPGYTF
>TRBV7-9|TRBJ1-1|.
CASSEPGQGDTEAFF
>TRBV2|TRBJ1-2|once
CASSDDLEDLHYGYTF
>TRBV2|TRBJ2-1|.
CASSLMSLSSYNEQFF
>TRBV6-5|TRBJ2-5|many
CASRQGFQAETQYF
>TRBV2|TRBJ2-7|few
CANSPLYEQYF
>TRBV5-1|TRBJ2-7|.
CASSLLGIVTYEQYF
>TRBV12-5|TRBJ2-2|.
CASGLKGSGELFF
>TRBV10-3|TRBJ2-5|many
CAIWDRGETQYF
>TRBV11-2|TRBJ2-1|.
CASSSNEAGFPYNEQFF
>TRBV29-1|TRBJ2-7|many
CSAGQAYGGEQYF
>TRBV7-3|.|.
CASSLTGGCQETQYF
>TRBV9|TRBJ2-5|.
CACSVGFLMEQETQYF
>TRBV29-1|TRBJ2-5|many
CSVGTSGETQYF
>TRBV9|TRBJ2-6|few
CASSPNEANVLTF
>TRBV7-2|TRBJ2-7|few
CASSKDRYSYEQYF